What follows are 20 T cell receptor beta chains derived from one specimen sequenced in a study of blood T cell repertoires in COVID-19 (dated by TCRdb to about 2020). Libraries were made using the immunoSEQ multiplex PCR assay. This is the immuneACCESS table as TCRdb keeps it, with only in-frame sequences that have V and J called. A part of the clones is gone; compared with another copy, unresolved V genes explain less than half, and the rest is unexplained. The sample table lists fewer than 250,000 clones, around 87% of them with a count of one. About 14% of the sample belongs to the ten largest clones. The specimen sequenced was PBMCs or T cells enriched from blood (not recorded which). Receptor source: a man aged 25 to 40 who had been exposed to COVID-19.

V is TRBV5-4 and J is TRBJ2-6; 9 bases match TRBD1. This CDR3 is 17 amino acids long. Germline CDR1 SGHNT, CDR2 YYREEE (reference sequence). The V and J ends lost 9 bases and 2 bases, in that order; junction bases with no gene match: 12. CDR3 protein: CATTQGALIPGANVLTF. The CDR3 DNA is TGTGCCACCACACAGGGGGCTCTAATTCCTGGGGCCAACGTCCTGACTTTC.

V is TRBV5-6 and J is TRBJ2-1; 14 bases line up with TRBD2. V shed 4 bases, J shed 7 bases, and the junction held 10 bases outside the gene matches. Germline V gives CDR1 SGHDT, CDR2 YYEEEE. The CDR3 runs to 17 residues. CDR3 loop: CASSRTSGGRYNNEQFF. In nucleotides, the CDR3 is TGTGCCAGCAGCCGGACTAGCGGGGGGAGATACAATAATGAGCAGTTCTTC.

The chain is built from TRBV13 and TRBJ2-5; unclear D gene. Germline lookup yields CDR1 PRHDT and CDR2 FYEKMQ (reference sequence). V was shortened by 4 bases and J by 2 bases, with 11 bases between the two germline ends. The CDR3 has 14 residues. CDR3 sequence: CASSSPSRQETQYF. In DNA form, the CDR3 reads TGTGCCAGCAGCTCCCCCTCCAGGCAAGAGACCCAGTACTTC. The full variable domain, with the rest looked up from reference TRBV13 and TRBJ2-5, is AAGVIQSPRHLIKEKRETATLKCYPIPRHDTVYWYQQGPGQDPQFLISFYEKMQSDKGSIPDRFSAQQFSDYHSELNMSSLELGDSALYFCASSSPSRQETQYFGPGTRLLVL.

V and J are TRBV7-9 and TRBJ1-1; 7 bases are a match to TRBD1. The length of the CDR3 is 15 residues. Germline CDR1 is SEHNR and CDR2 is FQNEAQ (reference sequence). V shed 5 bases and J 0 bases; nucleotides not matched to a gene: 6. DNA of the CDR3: TGTGCCAGCAGCCCGCAGGGGGGACTGAACACTGAAGCTTTCTTT. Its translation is CASSPQGGLNTEAFF.

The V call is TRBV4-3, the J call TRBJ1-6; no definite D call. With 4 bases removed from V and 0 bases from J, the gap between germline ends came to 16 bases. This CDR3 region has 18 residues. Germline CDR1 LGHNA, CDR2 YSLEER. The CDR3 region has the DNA TGCGCCAGCAGCCTCCATTTCAGGCCGAGCTCCTATAATTCACCCCTCCACTTT. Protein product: CASSLHFRPSSYNSPLHF.

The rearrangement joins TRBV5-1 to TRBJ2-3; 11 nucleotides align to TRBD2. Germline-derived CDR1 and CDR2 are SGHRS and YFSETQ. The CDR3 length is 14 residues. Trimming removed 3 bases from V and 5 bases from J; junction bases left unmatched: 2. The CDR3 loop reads CASSSGTSGDTQYF. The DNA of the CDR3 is TGCGCCAGCAGCTCAGGGACTAGCGGAGATACGCAGTATTTT. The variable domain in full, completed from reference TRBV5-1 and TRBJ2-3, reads KAGVTQTPRYLIKTRGQQVTLSCSPISGHRSVSWYQQTPGQGLQFLFEYFSETQRNKGNFPGRFSGRQFSNSRSEMNVSTLELGDSALYLCASSSGTSGDTQYFGPGTRLTVL.

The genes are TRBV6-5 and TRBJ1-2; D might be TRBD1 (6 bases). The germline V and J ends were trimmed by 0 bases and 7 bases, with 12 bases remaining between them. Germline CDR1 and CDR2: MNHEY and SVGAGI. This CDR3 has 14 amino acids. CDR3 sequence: CASSYSPGAGGYTF. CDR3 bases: TGTGCCAGCAGTTACTCCCCAGGGGCTGGTGGCTACACCTTC.

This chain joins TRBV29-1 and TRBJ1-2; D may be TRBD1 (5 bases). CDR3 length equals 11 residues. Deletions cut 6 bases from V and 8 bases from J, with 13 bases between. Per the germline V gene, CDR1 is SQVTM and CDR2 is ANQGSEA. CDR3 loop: CSVSGGWGYTF. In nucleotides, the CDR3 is TGCAGCGTGTCGGGGGGATGGGGCTACACCTTC. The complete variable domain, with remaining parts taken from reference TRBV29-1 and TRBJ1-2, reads SAVISQKPSRDICQRGTSLTIQCQVDSQVTMMFWYRQQPGQSLTLIATANQGSEATYESGFVIDKFPISRPNLTFSTLTVSNMSPEDSSIYLCSVSGGWGYTFGSGTRLTVV.

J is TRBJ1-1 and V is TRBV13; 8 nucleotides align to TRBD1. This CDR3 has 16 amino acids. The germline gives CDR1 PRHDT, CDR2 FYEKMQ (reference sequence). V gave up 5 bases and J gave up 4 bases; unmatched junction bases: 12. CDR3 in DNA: TGTGCCAGCAGCATACACTCCGGGACAGGCGTCACTGAAGCTTTCTTT. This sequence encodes CASSIHSGTGVTEAFF. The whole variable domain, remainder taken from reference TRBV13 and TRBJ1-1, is AAGVIQSPRHLIKEKRETATLKCYPIPRHDTVYWYQQGPGQDPQFLISFYEKMQSDKGSIPDRFSAQQFSDYHSELNMSSLELGDSALYFCASSIHSGTGVTEAFFGQGTRLTVV.

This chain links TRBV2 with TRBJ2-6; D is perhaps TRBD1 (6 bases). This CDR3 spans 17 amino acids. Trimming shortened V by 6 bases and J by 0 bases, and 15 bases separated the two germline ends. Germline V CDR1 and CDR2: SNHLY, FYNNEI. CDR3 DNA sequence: TGTGCCAGCAGCGAACAGGGTGTCCGCTCTGGGGCCAACGTCCTGACTTTC. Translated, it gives CASSEQGVRSGANVLTF.

The CDR3 coding sequence is TGTGCCAGTAGTATTGGGGCTAGCGGGGGCGAGAAGACCCAGTACTTC. This codes for CASSIGASGGEKTQYF. This chain links TRBV19 with TRBJ2-5; 10 nucleotides match TRBD2. Germline V gives CDR1 LNHDA, CDR2 SQIVND (reference sequence). With 3 bases clipped from V and 6 bases from J, the junction kept 10 bases outside the gene matches. The length of the CDR3 is 16 residues. Full variable domain (rest looked up from reference TRBV19 and TRBJ2-5): DGGITQSPKYLFRKEGQNVTLSCEQNLNHDAMYWYRQDPGQGLRLIYYSQIVNDFQKGDIAEGYSVSREKKESFPLTVTSAQKNPTAFYLCASSIGASGGEKTQYFGPGTRLLVL.

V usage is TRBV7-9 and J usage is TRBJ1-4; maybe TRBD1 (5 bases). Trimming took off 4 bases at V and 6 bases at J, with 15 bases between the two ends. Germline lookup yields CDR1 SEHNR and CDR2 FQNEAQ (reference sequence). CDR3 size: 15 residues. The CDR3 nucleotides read TGTGCCAGCAGCTCTACGGCAGGGCTGGATGAAAAACTGTTTTTT. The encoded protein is CASSSTAGLDEKLFF.

The CDR3 protein is CASTQGPSSGNTIYF. The DNA of the CDR3 is TGTGCCAGCACCCAGGGTCCCAGCTCTGGAAACACCATATATTTT. The chain joins TRBV6-5 to TRBJ1-3; TRBD1 is a possible D gene (5 bases). Germline CDR1 MNHEY, CDR2 SVGAGI. The V end was cut by 7 bases, the J end by 0 bases, with 13 bases between. The CDR3 is 15 residues long.

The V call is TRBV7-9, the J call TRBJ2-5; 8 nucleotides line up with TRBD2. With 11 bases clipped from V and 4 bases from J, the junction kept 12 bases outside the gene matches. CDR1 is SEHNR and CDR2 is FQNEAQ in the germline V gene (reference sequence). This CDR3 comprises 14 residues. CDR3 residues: CALLGGEKGETQYF. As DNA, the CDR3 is TGTGCCCTACTCGGGGGGGAGAAGGGAGAGACCCAGTACTTC.

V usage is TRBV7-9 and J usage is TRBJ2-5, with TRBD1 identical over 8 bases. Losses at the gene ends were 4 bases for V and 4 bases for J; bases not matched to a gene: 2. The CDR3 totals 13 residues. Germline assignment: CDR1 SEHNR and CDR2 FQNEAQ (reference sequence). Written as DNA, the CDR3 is TGTGCCAGCAGCTCGACAGGGGTAGAGACCCAGTACTTC. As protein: CASSSTGVETQYF.

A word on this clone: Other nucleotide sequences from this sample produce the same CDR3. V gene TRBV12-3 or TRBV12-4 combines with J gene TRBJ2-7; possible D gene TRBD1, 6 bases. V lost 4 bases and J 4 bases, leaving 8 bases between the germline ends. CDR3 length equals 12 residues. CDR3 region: CASSSQGYEQYF. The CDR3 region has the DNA TGTGCCAGCAGTTCGCAGGGGTACGAGCAGTACTTC.

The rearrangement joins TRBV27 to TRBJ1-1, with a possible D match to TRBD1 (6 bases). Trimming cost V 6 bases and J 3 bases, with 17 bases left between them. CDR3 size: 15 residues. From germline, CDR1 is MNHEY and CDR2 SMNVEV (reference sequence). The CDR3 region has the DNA TGTGCCAGCAGGGGGGCCCTGGCCCAGGACACTGAAGCTTTCTTT. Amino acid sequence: CASRGALAQDTEAFF.

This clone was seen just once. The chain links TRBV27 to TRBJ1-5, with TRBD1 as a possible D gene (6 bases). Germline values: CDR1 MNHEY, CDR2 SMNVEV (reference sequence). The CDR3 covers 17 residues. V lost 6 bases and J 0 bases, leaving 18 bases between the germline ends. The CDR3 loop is CASSLARTGYSNQPQHF. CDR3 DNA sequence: TGTGCCAGCAGCCTAGCCCGAACAGGGTATAGCAATCAGCCCCAGCATTTT.

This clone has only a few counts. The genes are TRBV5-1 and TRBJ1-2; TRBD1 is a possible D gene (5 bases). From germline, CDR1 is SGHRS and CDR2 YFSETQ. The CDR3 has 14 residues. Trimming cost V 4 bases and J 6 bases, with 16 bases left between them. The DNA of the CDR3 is TGCGCCAGCAGCCCCGGGGGAGGGGAGCATGGCTACACCTTC. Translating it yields CASSPGGGEHGYTF. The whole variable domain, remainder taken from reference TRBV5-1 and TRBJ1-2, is KAGVTQTPRYLIKTRGQQVTLSCSPISGHRSVSWYQQTPGQGLQFLFEYFSETQRNKGNFPGRFSGRQFSNSRSEMNVSTLELGDSALYLCASSPGGGEHGYTFGSGTRLTVV.

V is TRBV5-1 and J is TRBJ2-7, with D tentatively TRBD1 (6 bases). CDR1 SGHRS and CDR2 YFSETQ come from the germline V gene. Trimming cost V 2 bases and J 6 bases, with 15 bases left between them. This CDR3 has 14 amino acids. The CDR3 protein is CASSLFTGYPEQYF. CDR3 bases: TGCGCCAGCAGCTTATTTACAGGGTATCCCGAGCAGTACTTC.